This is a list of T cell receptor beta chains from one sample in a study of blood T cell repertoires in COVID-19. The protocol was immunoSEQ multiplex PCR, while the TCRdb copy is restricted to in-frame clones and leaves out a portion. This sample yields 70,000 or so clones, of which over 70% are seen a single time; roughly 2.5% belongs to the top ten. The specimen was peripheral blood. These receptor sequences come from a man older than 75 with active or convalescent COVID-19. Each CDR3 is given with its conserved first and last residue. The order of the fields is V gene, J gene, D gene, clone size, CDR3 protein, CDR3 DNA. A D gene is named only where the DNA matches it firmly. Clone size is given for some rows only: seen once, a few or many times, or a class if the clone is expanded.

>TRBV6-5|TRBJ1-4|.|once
CASRGQGREKLFF
TGTGCCAGCAGGGGGCAGGGGCGCGAAAAACTGTTTTTT
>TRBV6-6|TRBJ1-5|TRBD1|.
CASSGQGKGQPQHF
TGTGCCAGTTCTGGACAGGGAAAGGGGCAGCCCCAGCATTTT
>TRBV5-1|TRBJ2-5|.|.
CASSTGIQETQYF
TGCGCCAGCAGCACAGGTATACAAGAGACCCAGTACTTC
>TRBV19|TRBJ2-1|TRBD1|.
CASSSRQGYNEQFF
TGTGCCAGTAGTAGCCGACAGGGCTACAATGAGCAGTTCTTC
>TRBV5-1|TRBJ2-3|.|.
CASSMGRDLSTDTQYF
TGCGCCAGCAGCATGGGCCGGGATCTTAGCACAGATACGCAGTATTTT
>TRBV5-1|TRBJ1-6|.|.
CASSYRESSYNSPLHF
TGCGCCAGCAGCTACAGGGAGAGCTCCTATAATTCACCCCTCCACTTT
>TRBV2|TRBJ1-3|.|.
CASSGRRGGSGNTIYF
TGTGCCAGCAGTGGGCGTCGGGGAGGTTCTGGAAACACCATATATTTT
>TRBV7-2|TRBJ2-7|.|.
CASSLAPVSYEQYF
TGTGCCAGCAGCTTAGCCCCGGTCTCCTACGAGCAGTACTTC
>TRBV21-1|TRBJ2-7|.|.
CASSWAGQSYEQYF
TGTGCCAGCAGCTGGGCAGGGCAATCCTACGAGCAGTACTTC
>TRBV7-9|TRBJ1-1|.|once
CASSRQEGTMNTEAFF
TGTGCCAGCAGCCGTCAGGAGGGCACCATGAACACTGAAGCTTTCTTT
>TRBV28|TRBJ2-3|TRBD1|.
CASSTIRDRGTDTQYF
TGTGCCAGCAGTACAATCCGGGACAGGGGCACAGATACGCAGTATTTT
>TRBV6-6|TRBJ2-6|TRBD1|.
CASSLGQFSGANVLTF
TGTGCCAGCAGCCTGGGACAGTTCTCTGGGGCCAACGTCCTGACTTTC
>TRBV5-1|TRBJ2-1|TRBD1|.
CASSLVQGAGEQFF
TGCGCCAGCAGCTTGGTTCAGGGGGCAGGTGAGCAGTTCTTC
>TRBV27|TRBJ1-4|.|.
CASRPRLGGNEKLFF
TGTGCCAGCAGACCCAGACTGGGGGGTAATGAAAAACTGTTTTTT
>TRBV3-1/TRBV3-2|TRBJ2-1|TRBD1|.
CASSRTGTAYNEQFF
TGTGCCAGCAGCCGAACCGGGACAGCGTACAATGAGCAGTTCTTC
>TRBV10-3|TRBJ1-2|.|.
CAINGVALSGYTF
TGTGCCATCAACGGGGTGGCACTATCTGGCTACACCTTC
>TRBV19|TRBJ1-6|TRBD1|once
CASRTDRANNSPLHF
TGTGCCAGTAGGACGGACAGGGCGAATAATTCACCCCTCCACTTT
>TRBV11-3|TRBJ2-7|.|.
CASSRDMYTYEQYF
TGTGCCAGCAGCCGTGACATGTACACCTACGAGCAGTACTTC
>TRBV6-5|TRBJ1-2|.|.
CASMMTGSYPYGYTF
TGTGCCAGCATGATGACAGGCTCCTACCCCTATGGCTACACCTTC
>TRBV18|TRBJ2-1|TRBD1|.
CASSPRQGAYNEQFF
TGTGCCAGCTCACCACGACAGGGGGCTTACAATGAGCAGTTCTTC
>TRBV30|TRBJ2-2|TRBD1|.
CAWSETGTVTGELFF
TGTGCCTGGAGCGAGACCGGGACAGTCACCGGGGAGCTGTTTTTT
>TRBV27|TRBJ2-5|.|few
CASSLLSAGKETQYF
TGTGCCAGCAGTTTATTATCCGCAGGGAAAGAGACCCAGTACTTC
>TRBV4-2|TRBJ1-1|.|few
CASSQEAGPAKAFF
TGTGCCAGCAGCCAAGAAGCGGGGCCGGCAAAAGCTTTCTTT
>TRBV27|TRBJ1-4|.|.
CASSPQGQPTNEKLFF
TGTGCCAGCAGTCCACAAGGACAACCAACTAATGAAAAACTGTTTTTT
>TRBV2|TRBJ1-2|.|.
CASSAGYGYTF
TGTGCCAGCAGCGCAGGGTATGGCTACACCTTC
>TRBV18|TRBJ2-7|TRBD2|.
CASSPNGRGTNSYEQYF
TGTGCCAGCTCACCAAACGGGCGGGGGACGAACTCCTACGAGCAGTACTTC
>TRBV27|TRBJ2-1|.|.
CASSLSGTRRNEQFF
TGTGCCAGCAGTTTATCCGGGACTCGCCGCAATGAGCAGTTCTTC
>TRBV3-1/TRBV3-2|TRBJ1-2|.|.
CASSQGVRGRAYGYTF
TGTGCCAGCAGCCAAGGGGTCAGGGGCCGGGCCTATGGCTACACCTTC
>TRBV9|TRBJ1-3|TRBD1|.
CASSPGQGLTSGNTIYF
TGTGCCAGCAGCCCCGGACAGGGGCTAACCTCTGGAAACACCATATATTTT
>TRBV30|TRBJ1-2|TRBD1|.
CAWAHRGWGYTF
TGTGCCTGGGCGCACAGGGGCTGGGGCTACACCTTC
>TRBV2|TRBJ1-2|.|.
CASSELGAYGYTF
TGTGCCAGCAGTGAACTGGGGGCCTATGGCTACACCTTC
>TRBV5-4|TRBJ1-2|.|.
CASSLQGAGGYTF
TGTGCCAGCAGCTTACAGGGCGCAGGAGGCTACACCTTC
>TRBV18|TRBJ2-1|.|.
CASSPPMAESYNEQFF
TGTGCCAGCTCACCACCTATGGCAGAAAGTTACAATGAGCAGTTCTTC
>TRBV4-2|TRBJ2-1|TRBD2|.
CASSHAATSGFNEQFF
TGTGCCAGCAGCCACGCCGCGACTAGCGGGTTCAATGAGCAGTTCTTC
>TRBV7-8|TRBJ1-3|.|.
CASSLTDSSGNTIYF
TGTGCCAGCAGCCTGACAGATTCCTCTGGAAACACCATATATTTT
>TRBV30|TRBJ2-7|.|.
CAWSVETSEQYF
TGTGCCTGGAGTGTGGAGACTAGCGAGCAGTACTTC
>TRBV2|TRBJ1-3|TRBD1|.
CASSRDRGGNTIYF
TGTGCCAGCAGCCGCGACAGGGGTGGAAACACCATATATTTT
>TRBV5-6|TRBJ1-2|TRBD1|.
CASSTGQGRYGYTF
TGTGCCAGCAGCACGGGACAGGGCCGGTATGGCTACACCTTC
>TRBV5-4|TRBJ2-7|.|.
CASSLSTVYYEQYF
TGTGCCAGCAGCTTGTCAACAGTCTACTACGAGCAGTACTTC
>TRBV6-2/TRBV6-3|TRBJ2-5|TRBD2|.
CASSPSRGGTQYF
TGTGCCAGCAGCCCATCTCGGGGGGGGACCCAGTACTTC
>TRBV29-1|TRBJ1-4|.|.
CSVDIGGDEKLFF
TGCAGCGTTGACATAGGCGGTGATGAAAAACTGTTTTTT
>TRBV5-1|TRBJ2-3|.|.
CASSNPGTPDTQYF
TGCGCCAGCAGCAATCCCGGGACACCAGATACGCAGTATTTT
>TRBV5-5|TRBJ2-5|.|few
CASSLGVGSANQETQYF
TGTGCCAGCAGCTTGGGAGTGGGCTCGGCCAACCAAGAGACCCAGTACTTC
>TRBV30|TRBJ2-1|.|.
CAWSVLLYNEQFF
TGTGCCTGGAGTGTTTTACTATACAATGAGCAGTTCTTC
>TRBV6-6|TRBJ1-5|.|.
CASSYLLGGQPQHF
TGTGCCAGCAGTTACTTGTTGGGGGGTCAGCCCCAGCATTTT
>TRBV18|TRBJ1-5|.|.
CASSSDRNQPQHF
TGTGCCAGCTCATCCGACAGGAATCAGCCCCAGCATTTT
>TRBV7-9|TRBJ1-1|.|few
CASSLQGGSTEAFF
TGTGCCAGCAGCTTACAGGGTGGAAGCACTGAAGCTTTCTTT
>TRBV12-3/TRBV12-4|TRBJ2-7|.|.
CASSLGLNVQYF
TGTGCCAGCAGTCTTGGACTAAATGTGCAGTACTTC
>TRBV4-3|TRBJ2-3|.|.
CASSQEGVNTDTQYF
TGCGCCAGCAGCCAAGAAGGGGTAAACACAGATACGCAGTATTTT
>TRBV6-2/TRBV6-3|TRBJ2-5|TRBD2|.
CASSPELAGDRETQYF
TGTGCCAGCAGTCCCGAGCTAGCGGGAGATCGAGAGACCCAGTACTTC
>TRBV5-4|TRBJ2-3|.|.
CASSLGGFQGTDTQYF
TGTGCCAGCAGCTTGGGGGGCTTCCAGGGGACAGATACGCAGTATTTT
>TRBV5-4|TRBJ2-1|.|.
CASSLDAGRNEQFF
TGTGCCAGCAGCTTGGATGCAGGTCGAAATGAGCAGTTCTTC
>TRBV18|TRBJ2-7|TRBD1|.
CASSRLQGRRDYEQYF
TGTGCCAGCTCACGCTTACAGGGGCGTCGGGACTACGAGCAGTACTTC
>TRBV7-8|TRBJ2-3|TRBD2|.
CASSSRIAGAVDTQYF
TGTGCCAGCAGCTCCCGGATAGCGGGGGCAGTAGATACGCAGTATTTT